The clone carrying this T cell receptor (beta chain) appeared a few times. Assay: immunoSEQ multiplex PCR; the TCRdb copy retains only in-frame clones and omits some. The table lists approximately 82,000 clones, more than 70% of them singletons. The data were obtained in a study of control samples from healthy donors and cancer patients. This CDR3 is 12 amino acids long. In germline, CDR1 is SEHNR, CDR2 FQNEAQ (reference sequence). V was cut by 5 bases and J by 1 base, with 5 bases left in between. The chain employs TRBV7-9 and TRBJ1-1; D not resolved. The clonotype comes from a man in his forties or fifties in good health. Sequenced material: blood. The CDR3 nucleotides read TGTGCCAGCAGCCCGGCGAACACTGAAGCTTTCTTT. Encoded protein: CASSPANTEAFF.